Below, 10 T cell receptor beta chains from the same sample are listed, as sequenced in a study of identical twins. TCRdb recomputed calls from the 5' RACE reads with MiXCR, one row per CDR3 protein. The sample has 750,000 to 950,000 distinct CDR3 sequences; over 9% are singletons. This sample was shared with a second study, whose subject was yellow fever vaccine responses in identical twins.

The sample comprised PBMCs. The receptors derive from a woman younger than 30 in good health.

The chain couples TRBV6-5 to TRBJ2-2, with a possible D match to TRBD1 (6 bases). Germline-derived CDR1 and CDR2 are MNHEY and SVGAGI. The CDR3 consists of 17 residues. V was trimmed by 0 bases and J by 5 bases, leaving 16 bases between them. The CDR3 loop is CASSYSVAGAVTGELFF. In DNA, the CDR3 is TGTGCCAGCAGTTACTCTGTCGCAGGGGCTGTTACCGGGGAGCTGTTTTTT.

This clonotype showed up many times. The genes are TRBV29-1 and TRBJ1-1; D ambiguous. The V gene lost 7 bases and the J gene lost 5 bases, with 14 bases spanning the gap. The CDR3 length is 12 residues. Germline loops: CDR1 SQVTM, CDR2 ANQGSEA. CDR3 sequence (DNA): TGCAGCGCCCGGACCCCTGGGACTGAAGCTTTCTTT. Its translation is CSARTPGTEAFF.

The genes are TRBV25-1 and TRBJ2-4; D ambiguous. V lost 6 bases to trimming and J lost 8 bases, with 14 bases between them. The CDR3 runs 13 residues. The germline CDR1 and CDR2 sequences are MGHDK and SYGVNS. CDR3 sequence (DNA): TGTGCCAGCAGGGAAGGGATTCGGGACATTCAGTACTTC. This gives the protein CASREGIRDIQYF.

This clonotype was found a few times. In DNA, the CDR3 is TGTGCCAGCAGTTTCGGAGACAGGGGAAGATATGGCTACACCTTC. Amino acid sequence: CASSFGDRGRYGYTF. The V gene is TRBV12-3 or TRBV12-4, the J gene TRBJ1-2; TRBD1 agrees at 8 bases. V was clipped by 3 bases and J by 5 bases; unmatched bases: 8. This CDR3 has 15 residues.

This clonotype has just a few counts. The V call is TRBV20-1, the J call TRBJ2-3; 10 positions match TRBD2. The V gene end was trimmed by 3 bases and the J gene end by 1 base; junction bases not matched to a gene: 10. The CDR3 runs 17 residues. The germline CDR1 and CDR2 sequences are DFQATT and SNEGSKA (reference sequence). CDR3 sequence reads: CSASASHGLAGTDTQYF. Here the CDR3 DNA reads TGCAGTGCTAGTGCTAGCCACGGACTAGCGGGCACAGATACGCAGTATTTT.

A few counts support this clonotype. This sequence joins TRBV14 and TRBJ2-5; D is perhaps TRBD1 (5 bases). V was trimmed by 0 bases and J by 1 base, leaving 12 bases between them. Germline V gene lookup returns CDR1 SGHDN and CDR2 FVKESK. The length of the CDR3 is 16 residues. CDR3 sequence: CASSQDWKGLQETQYF. The CDR3 DNA is TGTGCCAGCAGCCAAGATTGGAAGGGGCTCCAAGAGACCCAGTACTTC.

This clonotype was recorded once. V gene TRBV5-1 combines with J gene TRBJ2-5; no clear D. Germline V lookup: CDR1 SGHRS, CDR2 YFSETQ. The V end was cut by 3 bases, the J end by 3 bases, with 12 bases between. The CDR3 has 14 residues. Written as DNA, the CDR3 is TGCGCCAGCAGCTCCGGACCTGAGGAAGAGACCCAGTACTTC. Amino acids: CASSSGPEEETQYF.

In its sample, this clonotype was seen a few times. The genes are TRBV6-1 and TRBJ2-5, with 8 positions matching TRBD1. The CDR3 is made up of 13 amino acids. Germline-derived CDR1 and CDR2 are MNHNS and SASEGT. The junction had 5 bases not matched to a gene; V was cut back by 6 bases and J by 5 bases. CDR3 in amino acids: CASRQGVGETQYF. The DNA of the CDR3 is TGTGCCAGCAGACAGGGGGTGGGGGAGACCCAGTACTTC.

The chain links TRBV20-1 to TRBJ2-3; the match to TRBD2 covers 10 bases. V lost 4 bases to trimming and J lost 6 bases; unmatched junction nucleotides: 7. CDR3 size: 14 residues. Germline CDR1 reads DFQATT; CDR2 reads SNEGSKA (reference sequence). The CDR3 sequence: CSATLAGVRDTQYF. The CDR3 bases are TGCAGTGCTACCCTAGCGGGAGTTAGGGATACGCAGTATTTT.

This clonotype was seen a handful of times. The V call is TRBV3-1, the J call TRBJ2-7; 12 bases align to TRBD2. Germline V lookup: CDR1 LGHDT, CDR2 YNNKEL (reference sequence). Unmatched junction bases numbered 8, after V lost 2 bases and J lost 6 bases. The CDR3 spans 16 residues. The chain's CDR3 is CASSQRGTSGWFEQYF. The CDR3 nucleotides are TGTGCCAGCAGCCAAAGAGGGACTAGCGGGTGGTTCGAGCAGTACTTC.